Below are 6 T cell receptor beta chains sequenced from a single sample in a study of lymphopenia after photon versus proton radiotherapy. Assay used: immunoSEQ multiplex PCR; TCRdb lists only in-frame clones, some missing. The table shows under 20,000 clones, with more than 90% occurring only once. Sample: peripheral blood, taken from a patient treated with photon-based radiotherapy. Receptors were obtained from a woman aged 40 to 50 with cholangiocarcinoma.

This clone has just one count. The chain is built from TRBV2 and TRBJ2-6; D is unclear. The CDR3 consists of 14 residues. CDR1 SNHLY and CDR2 FYNNEI come from the germline V gene. CDR3 in amino acids: CGQVMSSGANVLTF. The DNA for the CDR3 is TGTGGCCAGGTGATGAGCTCTGGGGCCAACGTCCTGACTTTC.

The J gene is TRBJ1-1, the V gene TRBV13; no firm D call. This CDR3 contains 12 residues. Germline V CDR1 and CDR2: PRHDT, FYEKMQ (reference sequence). The germline V and J ends were trimmed by 5 bases and 6 bases, with 10 bases remaining between them. CDR3 sequence: CASSLGAAEAFF. In DNA, the CDR3 is TGTGCCAGCAGCCTCGGTGCAGCTGAAGCTTTCTTT. Looking up the rest from reference TRBV13 and TRBJ1-1 gives the full variable domain: AAGVIQSPRHLIKEKRETATLKCYPIPRHDTVYWYQQGPGQDPQFLISFYEKMQSDKGSIPDRFSAQQFSDYHSELNMSSLELGDSALYFCASSLGAAEAFFGQGTRLTVV.

This chain joins TRBV5-1 and TRBJ2-5; 8 bases match TRBD2. The trim removed 7 bases at V and 1 base at J, leaving 6 bases unmatched. This CDR3 is built from 14 residues. From germline, CDR1 is SGHRS and CDR2 YFSETQ. CDR3 loop: CASQGTRAQETQYF. The CDR3 bases are TGCGCCAGCCAGGGGACTAGAGCCCAAGAGACCCAGTACTTC. The full variable domain, completed using reference TRBV5-1 and TRBJ2-5, is KAGVTQTPRYLIKTRGQQVTLSCSPISGHRSVSWYQQTPGQGLQFLFEYFSETQRNKGNFPGRFSGRQFSNSRSEMNVSTLELGDSALYLCASQGTRAQETQYFGPGTRLLVL.

The chain uses TRBV6-5 and TRBJ1-1, with 7 bases lining up with TRBD1. Losses at the gene ends were 3 bases for V and 5 bases for J; bases not matched to a gene: 9. The CDR3 loop spans 15 amino acids. CDR1 and CDR2 (germline): MNHEY, SVGAGI. The CDR3 DNA reads TGTGCCAGCAGTTATGTTTACAGGGGAAGGACTGAAGCTTTCTTT. This translates into CASSYVYRGRTEAFF.

In nucleotides, the CDR3 is TGTGCCTGGAGTGAGGAGACCCAGTACTTC. Protein: CAWSEETQYF. The chain employs TRBV30 and TRBJ2-5; D is unresolved. Germline CDR1 is GTSNPN and CDR2 is SVGIG (reference sequence). The CDR3 sequence is 10 residues long. V lost 1 base and J lost 5, with 2 bases in between.

This chain links TRBV7-9 with TRBJ2-1; D unresolved. CDR3 length: 13 amino acids. Trimming pared 7 bases from V and 6 bases from J, leaving 13 bases between. The germline V gene encodes CDR1 SEHNR and CDR2 FQNEAQ (reference sequence). The CDR3 is CASILGSGNEQFF. Written as DNA, the CDR3 is TGTGCCAGCATCCTAGGGTCGGGCAATGAGCAGTTCTTC.